The next 27 T cell receptor beta chains were all read from a single sample in a study of OX40 agonist ivuxolimab in advanced cancers. This table comes from immunoSEQ multiplex PCR, and its TCRdb copy is limited to in-frame clones, with some not included. The sample includes around 67,000 clones, approximately 85% of them seen just once. The specimen comprised CD4+ or CD8+ T cells sorted from blood, sampled in a trial of the OX40 agonist ivuxolimab. The receptors shown here come from an adult with an advanced solid tumor such as melanoma, head and neck, liver or kidney cancer.

This rearrangement joins TRBV4-1 to TRBJ2-5; D may correspond to TRBD1 or TRBD2 (6 bases each). Germline CDR1 is MGHRA and CDR2 is YSYEKL. The CDR3 loop spans 17 amino acids. The V end was cut by 0 bases, the J end by 1 base, with 15 bases between. CDR3 sequence: CASSQEGARGFQETQYF. Here the CDR3 DNA reads TGCGCCAGCAGCCAAGAGGGGGCCCGGGGGTTCCAAGAGACCCAGTACTTC.

The V gene is TRBV6-1, the J gene TRBJ1-1; D not resolved. The CDR3 contains 11 residues. Germline CDR1 and CDR2: MNHNS and SASEGT. V was cut by 10 bases and J by 0 bases, with 6 bases left in between. DNA for the CDR3: TGTGCCACTATCGTGAACACTGAAGCTTTCTTT. Residues: CATIVNTEAFF.

The chain joins TRBV29-1 to TRBJ1-3, with 7 bases matching TRBD1. The germline gives CDR1 SQVTM, CDR2 ANQGSEA. V lost 5 bases, J lost 0 bases, and 4 bases stayed unmatched. The length of the CDR3 is 14 residues. CDR3 in amino acids: CSVCWDSSGNTIYF. The DNA of the CDR3 is TGCAGCGTTTGCTGGGACAGCTCTGGAAACACCATATATTTT.

The V call is TRBV7-9, the J call TRBJ1-5; D is perhaps TRBD1 (5 bases). Germline V CDR1 and CDR2: SEHNR, FQNEAQ (reference sequence). Deletions cut 4 bases from V and 3 bases from J, with 13 bases between. The CDR3 sequence is 15 residues long. CDR3 sequence (DNA): TGTGCCAGCAGCTCTACCGGGGGTCCCAATCAGCCCCAGCATTTT. It codes for CASSSTGGPNQPQHF.

The J gene is TRBJ1-2, the V gene TRBV28; D is unclear. Trimming cost V 5 bases and J 8 bases, with 9 bases left between them. CDR1 and CDR2 from the germline V gene are MDHEN and SYDVKM. This CDR3 is 11 amino acids long. The CDR3 sequence: CASSLERGYTF. The CDR3 DNA follows: TGTGCCAGCAGTCTAGAGAGGGGCTACACCTTC.

The J gene is TRBJ1-2, the V gene TRBV5-1; D is perhaps TRBD1 (6 bases). V shed 4 bases and J shed 6 bases, with 10 bases lying between them. The CDR3 has 12 amino acids. Germline V gene sequence: CDR1 SGHRS, CDR2 YFSETQ. CDR3 DNA: TGCGCCAGCAGCGAGGGACACGATGGCTACACCTTC. Protein: CASSEGHDGYTF.

This clone was picked up one time. The CDR3 nucleotides are TGTGCCAGCAGTCAAAGCGGGGCCAGCTCCTACGAGCAGTACTTC. This gives the protein CASSQSGASSYEQYF. The gene calls are TRBV28 and TRBJ2-7; 7 bases are a match to TRBD2. The V segment lost 5 bases and the J segment 0 bases; nucleotides outside the gene matches: 7. Germline V gene sequence: CDR1 MDHEN, CDR2 SYDVKM. CDR3 length: 15 residues.

This clone was seen more than once but under ten times. The V call is TRBV7-2, the J call TRBJ1-5; no reliable D call. The CDR3 is 15 amino acids. V lost 2 bases to trimming and J lost 1 base, with 9 bases between them. Germline CDR1 and CDR2: SGHTA and FQGNSA. CDR3 DNA: TGTGCCAGCAGCTTATCCGGGCTGAGCAATCAGCCCCAGCATTTT. It encodes CASSLSGLSNQPQHF.

The table lists this clone with a count of one. The CDR3 sequence is CASSLLHLGEQYF. In DNA form, the CDR3 reads TGTGCCAGCAGCTTGTTACACCTCGGCGAGCAGTACTTC. The chain carries TRBV7-9 and TRBJ2-5; D ambiguous. TRBJ2-7 matches the DNA end more closely, so the J call is doubtful. The CDR3 runs to 13 residues. CDR1 is SEHNR, CDR2 FQNEAQ, per germline (reference sequence).

The CDR3 nucleotides read TGTGCCAGCAGTTACGGGGGGGACACTGAAGCTTTCTTT. Amino acid sequence: CASSYGGDTEAFF. The V call is TRBV6-6, the J call TRBJ1-1, with a possible D match to TRBD1 (5 bases). Trimming pared 2 bases from V and 3 bases from J, leaving 7 bases between. The CDR3 runs to 13 residues. Per germline, CDR1 MNHNY and CDR2 SVGAGI (reference sequence).

This clone was found a few times. The rearrangement links TRBV30 to TRBJ1-6; D may be TRBD1 (5 bases). Trimming took 0 bases from V and 9 from J, leaving 9 bases between them. CDR3 length: 13 residues. Germline CDR1 and CDR2: GTSNPN and SVGIG (reference sequence). The CDR3 DNA follows: TGTGCCTGGAGTGTACCCCAGGGTTCACCCCTCCACTTT. Its translation: CAWSVPQGSPLHF.

A single count supports this clone. The V and J genes are TRBV18 and TRBJ2-7; the D is unclear. CDR3 length: 13 residues. Trimming removed 3 bases from V and 5 bases from J, with 11 bases in between. The germline V gene has CDR1 KGHSH and CDR2 LQKENI. As DNA, the CDR3 is TGTGCCAGCTCACCCCCCGCAGGAAACGAGCAGTACTTC. Its protein product is CASSPPAGNEQYF.

The chain is built from TRBV19 and TRBJ2-1; weak D call: TRBD2 (6 bases). The CDR3 has 14 amino acids. Trimming stripped 3 bases from V and 3 bases from J, with 9 bases between. The germline V gene has CDR1 LNHDA and CDR2 SQIVND (reference sequence). CDR3 region: CASSILGGYNEQFF. The CDR3 coding sequence is TGTGCCAGTAGTATCCTGGGAGGCTACAATGAGCAGTTCTTC.

The rearrangement joins TRBV30 to TRBJ1-2; 12 bases line up with TRBD1. From germline, CDR1 is GTSNPN and CDR2 SVGIG (reference sequence). The CDR3 is made up of 19 amino acids. V was clipped by 2 bases and J by 7 bases; unmatched bases: 20. The CDR3 region is CAWSLKPYSGTGGFGGYTF. The CDR3, as DNA: TGTGCCTGGAGTCTAAAACCCTACTCCGGGACAGGGGGCTTCGGTGGCTACACCTTC.

This rearrangement joins TRBV2 to TRBJ2-2; TRBD2 agrees at 13 bases. Germline V gene lookup returns CDR1 SNHLY and CDR2 FYNNEI. J was trimmed by 6 bases and V by 1 base; bases with no gene match: 14. This CDR3 comprises 20 residues. The CDR3 protein is CASSEVFGRTSGRGAGELFF. The CDR3 coding sequence is TGTGCCAGCAGTGAAGTCTTCGGGAGGACTAGCGGGAGAGGCGCCGGGGAGCTGTTTTTT.

V usage is TRBV2 and J usage is TRBJ2-7, with D hard to call. V shed 0 bases and J shed 1 base, with 10 bases lying between them. This CDR3 contains 15 residues. Germline assignment: CDR1 SNHLY and CDR2 FYNNEI. The chain's CDR3 is CASSEALRGSYEQYF. In DNA form, the CDR3 reads TGTGCCAGCAGTGAAGCGCTAAGAGGTTCCTACGAGCAGTACTTC.

This chain joins TRBV6-5 and TRBJ1-1; D ambiguous. The CDR3 loop spans 11 amino acids. The germline V and J ends were trimmed by 5 bases and 0 bases, with 1 base remaining between them. The germline CDR1 and CDR2 sequences are MNHEY and SVGAGI. CDR3: CASSMNTEAFF. The CDR3 DNA reads TGTGCCAGCAGTATGAACACTGAAGCTTTCTTT.

This chain connects TRBV6-6 to TRBJ2-2; 9 bases fit TRBD2. V gave up 6 bases and J gave up 1 base; unmatched junction bases: 3. CDR3 length equals 15 residues. Germline lookup yields CDR1 MNHNY and CDR2 SVGAGI (reference sequence). The chain's CDR3 is CASSQAGGNTGELFF. CDR3 in DNA: TGTGCCAGCAGCCAAGCGGGGGGGAACACCGGGGAGCTGTTTTTT.

The chain carries TRBV5-1 and TRBJ1-2; D is ambiguous. V lost 0 bases to trimming and J lost 6 bases, with 12 bases between them. CDR3 length: 14 residues. CDR1 and CDR2 from the germline V gene are SGHRS and YFSETQ. The CDR3 bases are TGCGCCAGCAGCTTGGCGGAGCCAGACGATGGCTACACCTTC. As protein: CASSLAEPDDGYTF.

The V and J genes are TRBV30 and TRBJ2-7, with D perhaps TRBD1 (5 bases). Germline V CDR1 and CDR2: GTSNPN, SVGIG (reference sequence). The length of the CDR3 is 13 residues. The V end was cut by 1 base, the J end by 7 bases, with 14 bases between. For the CDR3, the DNA is TGTGCCTGGAGTGGACAGTCCTTCGGGGAGCAGTACTTC. Protein: CAWSGQSFGEQYF.

The chain recombines TRBV5-1 with TRBJ1-2; TRBD1 is a possible D gene (5 bases). The CDR3 runs 13 residues. The germline V gene has CDR1 SGHRS and CDR2 YFSETQ. Trimming took off 4 bases at V and 3 bases at J, with 10 bases between the two ends. CDR3 nucleotides: TGCGCCAGCAGCGCTATGGGGGACTATGGCTACACCTTC. It specifies CASSAMGDYGYTF.

The V and J genes are TRBV23-1 and TRBJ2-2; no clear D. TRBV23-1 carries the ORF label, with uncertain function. This CDR3 contains 12 residues. V lost 3 bases, J lost 5 bases, and 4 bases lay in between. This CDR3 is CASSHQTGELFF. CDR3 DNA sequence: TGCGCCAGCAGTCACCAAACCGGGGAGCTGTTTTTT.

The chain combines TRBV6-5 with TRBJ2-1, with 8 bases that match TRBD1. Trimming took 2 bases from V and 3 from J; bases not matched to a gene: 6. This CDR3 is 16 amino acids long. CDR1 is MNHEY, CDR2 SVGAGI, per germline. Here the CDR3 DNA reads TGTGCCAGCAGTTACGGGGTGGGGACAGGCTACAATGAGCAGTTCTTC. This codes for CASSYGVGTGYNEQFF.

The rearrangement uses TRBV4-3 and TRBJ2-3, with TRBD1 identical over 11 bases. The CDR3 has 17 amino acids. Germline V gene sequence: CDR1 LGHNA, CDR2 YSLEER. Germline trimming cut 0 bases from V and 6 bases from J; bases unmatched to any gene: 8. This CDR3 reads CASSQDRAGQGVDTQYF. The CDR3, as DNA: TGCGCCAGCAGCCAAGATAGAGCGGGACAGGGGGTGGATACGCAGTATTTT.

The chain recombines TRBV5-1 with TRBJ2-7, with TRBD2 identical over 11 bases. Germline trimming cut 5 bases from V and 0 bases from J; bases unmatched to any gene: 4. The CDR3 consists of 15 residues. Germline lookup yields CDR1 SGHRS and CDR2 YFSETQ. The CDR3 DNA reads as TGCGCCAGCAGGGGCGGACTAGCGGGCTCCTACGAGCAGTACTTC. It yields the protein CASRGGLAGSYEQYF. The full variable domain, rest sourced from reference TRBV5-1 and TRBJ2-7, is KAGVTQTPRYLIKTRGQQVTLSCSPISGHRSVSWYQQTPGQGLQFLFEYFSETQRNKGNFPGRFSGRQFSNSRSEMNVSTLELGDSALYLCASRGGLAGSYEQYFGPGTRLTVT.

The CDR3 DNA reads as TGTGCCAGTAGTATAAGGGGGCGAGGAGCAATCAGCCCCCAGCATTTT. Residues: CASSIRGRGAISPQHF. The rearrangement joins TRBV19 to TRBJ1-5; 7 positions agree with TRBD1. The CDR3 loop spans 16 amino acids. In germline, CDR1 is LNHDA, CDR2 SQIVND (reference sequence). Trimming removed 2 bases from V and 10 bases from J; junction bases left unmatched: 14.

The rearrangement uses TRBV18 and TRBJ2-2; D is unresolved. Germline V lookup: CDR1 KGHSH, CDR2 LQKENI. This CDR3 comprises 13 residues. V lost 5 bases, J lost 7 bases, and 11 bases lay in between. In nucleotides, the CDR3 is TGTGCCAGCTCAGCCTTAAACCGCGGGGAGCTGTTTTTT. This translates into CASSALNRGELFF.